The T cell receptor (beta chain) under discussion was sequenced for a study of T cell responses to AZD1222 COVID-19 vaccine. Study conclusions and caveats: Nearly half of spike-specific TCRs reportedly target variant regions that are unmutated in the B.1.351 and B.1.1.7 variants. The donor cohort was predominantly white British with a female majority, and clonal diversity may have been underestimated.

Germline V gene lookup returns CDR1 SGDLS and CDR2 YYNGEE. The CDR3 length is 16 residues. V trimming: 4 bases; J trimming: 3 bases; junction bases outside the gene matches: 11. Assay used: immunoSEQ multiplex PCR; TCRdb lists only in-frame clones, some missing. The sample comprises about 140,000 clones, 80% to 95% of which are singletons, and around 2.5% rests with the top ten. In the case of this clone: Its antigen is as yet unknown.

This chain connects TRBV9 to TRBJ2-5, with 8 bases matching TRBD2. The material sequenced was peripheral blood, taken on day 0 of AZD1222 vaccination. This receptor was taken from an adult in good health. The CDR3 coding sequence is TGTGCCAGCAGCCCCGGGGGGGGCGGGAGAAAAGAGACCCAGTACTTC. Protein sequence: CASSPGGGGRKETQYF.